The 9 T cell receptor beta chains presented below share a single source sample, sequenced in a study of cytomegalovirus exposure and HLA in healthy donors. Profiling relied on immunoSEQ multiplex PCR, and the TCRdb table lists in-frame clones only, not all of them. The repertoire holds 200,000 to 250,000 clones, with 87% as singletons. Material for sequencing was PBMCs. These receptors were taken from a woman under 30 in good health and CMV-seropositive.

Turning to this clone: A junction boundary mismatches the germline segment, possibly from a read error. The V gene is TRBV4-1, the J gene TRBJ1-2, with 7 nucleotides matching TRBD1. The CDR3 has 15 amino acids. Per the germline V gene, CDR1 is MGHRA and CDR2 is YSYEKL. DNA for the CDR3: TGCGCCAGCAGCTCAGCCCCCCCCGGACAGGCCCACCTATTCTTC. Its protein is CASSSAPPGQAHLFF.

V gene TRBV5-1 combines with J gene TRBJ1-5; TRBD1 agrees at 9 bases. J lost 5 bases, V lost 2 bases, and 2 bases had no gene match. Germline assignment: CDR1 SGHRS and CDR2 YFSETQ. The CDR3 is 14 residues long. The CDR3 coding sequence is TGCGCCAGCAGCTTAACAGGGGGCTATCAGCCCCAGCATTTT. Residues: CASSLTGGYQPQHF.

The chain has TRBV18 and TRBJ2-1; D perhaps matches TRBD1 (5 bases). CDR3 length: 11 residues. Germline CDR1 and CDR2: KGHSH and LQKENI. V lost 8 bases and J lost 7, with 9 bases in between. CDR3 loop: CASPRGNEQFF. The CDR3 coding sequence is TGTGCCAGCCCAAGGGGTAATGAGCAGTTCTTC.

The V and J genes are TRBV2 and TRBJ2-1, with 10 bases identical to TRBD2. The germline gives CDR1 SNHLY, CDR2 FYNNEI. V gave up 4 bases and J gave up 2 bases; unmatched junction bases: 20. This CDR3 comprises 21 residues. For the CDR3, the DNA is TGTGCCAGCAGTGTAAGTCTGGGGCAGAGGACTAGCGGACTCCCCTACAATGAGCAGTTCTTC. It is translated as CASSVSLGQRTSGLPYNEQFF.

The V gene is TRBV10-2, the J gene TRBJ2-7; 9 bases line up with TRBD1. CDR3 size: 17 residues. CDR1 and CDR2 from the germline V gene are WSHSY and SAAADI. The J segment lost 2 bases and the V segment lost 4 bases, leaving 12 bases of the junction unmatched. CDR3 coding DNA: TGCGCCAGCAGTGGGGCCAACACCGGGACAGGGACCTACGAGCAGTACTTC. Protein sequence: CASSGANTGTGTYEQYF.

DNA for the CDR3: TGTGCCAGCGGAGACGGCTACTACGAGCAGTACTTC. It specifies CASGDGYYEQYF. The chain carries TRBV2 and TRBJ2-7; D is unresolved. This CDR3 comprises 12 residues. Germline CDR1 and CDR2: SNHLY and FYNNEI. V lost 8 bases and J lost 3, with 11 bases in between.

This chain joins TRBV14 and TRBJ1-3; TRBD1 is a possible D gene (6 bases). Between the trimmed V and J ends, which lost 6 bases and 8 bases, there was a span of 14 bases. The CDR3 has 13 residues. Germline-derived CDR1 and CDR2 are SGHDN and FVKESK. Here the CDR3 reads CASRPSTGYTIYF. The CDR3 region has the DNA TGTGCCAGCAGACCCTCTACAGGGTACACCATATATTTT.

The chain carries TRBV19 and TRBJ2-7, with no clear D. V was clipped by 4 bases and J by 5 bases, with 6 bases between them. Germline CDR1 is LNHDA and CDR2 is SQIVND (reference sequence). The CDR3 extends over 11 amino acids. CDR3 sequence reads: CASSRGDEQYF. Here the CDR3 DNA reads TGTGCCAGTAGTAGAGGTGACGAGCAGTACTTC.

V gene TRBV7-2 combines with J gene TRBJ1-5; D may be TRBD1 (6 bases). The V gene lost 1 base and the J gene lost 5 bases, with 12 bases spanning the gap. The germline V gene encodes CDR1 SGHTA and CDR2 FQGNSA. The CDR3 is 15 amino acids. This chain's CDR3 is CASSLGGGGDQPQHF. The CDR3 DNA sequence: TGTGCCAGCAGCTTAGGGGGGGGCGGAGATCAGCCCCAGCATTTT.